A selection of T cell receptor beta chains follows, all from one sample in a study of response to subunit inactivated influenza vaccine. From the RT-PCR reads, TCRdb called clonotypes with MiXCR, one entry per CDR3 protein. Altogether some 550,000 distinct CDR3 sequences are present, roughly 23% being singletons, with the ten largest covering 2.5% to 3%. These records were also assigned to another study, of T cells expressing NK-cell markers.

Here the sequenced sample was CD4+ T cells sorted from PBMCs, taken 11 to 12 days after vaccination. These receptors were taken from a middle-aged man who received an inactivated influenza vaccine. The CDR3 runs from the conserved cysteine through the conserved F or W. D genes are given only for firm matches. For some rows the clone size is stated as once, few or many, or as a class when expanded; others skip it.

CDR3: CASSRGLVTDTQYF
DNA: TGTGCCAGCAGCCGTGGACTCGTCACAGATACGCAGTATTTT
V: TRBV7-2
J: TRBJ2-3
size: few
D: -

CDR3: CSARDPGTGDNQPQHF
DNA: TGCAGTGCTAGAGATCCGGGGACAGGGGACAATCAGCCCCAGCATTTT
V: TRBV20-1
J: TRBJ1-5
size: many
D: TRBD1

CDR3: CASSWGLAGEVSEQFF
DNA: TGTGCCAGCAGCTGGGGACTAGCGGGAGAAGTGAGTGAGCAGTTCTTC
V: TRBV7-9
J: TRBJ2-1
size: -
D: TRBD2

CDR3: CASSFARQSEAFF
DNA: TGTGCCAGCAGCTTTGCCCGTCAGTCTGAAGCTTTCTTT
V: TRBV7-2
J: TRBJ1-1
size: few
D: -

CDR3: CASSQVSGSTEAFF
DNA: TGTGCCAGCAGCCAAGTTTCAGGGAGTACTGAAGCTTTCTTT
V: TRBV3-1
J: TRBJ1-1
size: -
D: -

CDR3: CASSRGWNSPLHF
DNA: TGTGCCAGCAGCAGGGGGTGGAATTCACCCCTCCACTTT
V: TRBV12-3/TRBV12-4
J: TRBJ1-6
size: few
D: TRBD1

CDR3: CASSSGTGFNSPLHF
DNA: TGCGCCAGCAGCTCAGGGACAGGGTTTAATTCACCCCTCCACTTT
V: TRBV5-1
J: TRBJ1-6
size: -
D: TRBD1

CDR3: CASSRTSGSRETQYF
DNA: TGTGCCAGCAGCCGGACTAGCGGGAGTAGAGAGACCCAGTACTTC
V: TRBV11-2
J: TRBJ2-5
size: -
D: TRBD2

CDR3: CSALPGLAGGEQFF
DNA: TGCAGTGCTCTTCCGGGACTAGCGGGAGGGGAGCAGTTCTTC
V: TRBV20-1
J: TRBJ2-1
size: -
D: TRBD2

CDR3: CASSLVSKYTGELFF
DNA: TGCGCCAGCAGCTTGGTTAGCAAGTACACCGGGGAGCTGTTTTTT
V: TRBV5-1
J: TRBJ2-2
size: few
D: -

CDR3: CASSSGGRANF
DNA: TGTGCCAGCAGCTCCGGAGGGAGGGCCAACTTC
V: TRBV12-3/TRBV12-4
J: TRBJ2-7
size: few
D: TRBD2

CDR3: CASSELKEQFF
DNA: TGTGCCAGCAGTGAGCTAAAGGAGCAGTTCTTC
V: TRBV28
J: TRBJ2-1
size: -
D: -

CDR3: CASSERSGTYNEQFF
DNA: TGCGCCAGCAGCGAAAGGTCAGGTACCTACAATGAGCAGTTCTTC
V: TRBV5-1
J: TRBJ2-1
size: few
D: -

CDR3: CASSYARGLNTGELFF
DNA: TGTGCCAGCAGTTATGCCAGGGGGCTCAACACCGGGGAGCTGTTTTTT
V: TRBV6-5
J: TRBJ2-2
size: -
D: TRBD1

CDR3: CAIDTSEGTYNEQFF
DNA: TGTGCCATCGACACTAGTGAGGGGACCTACAATGAGCAGTTCTTC
V: TRBV10-3
J: TRBJ2-1
size: few
D: -

CDR3: CASSLVGTGFSGANVLTF
DNA: TGTGCCAGCAGCTTGGTTGGGACAGGTTTTTCTGGGGCCAACGTCCTGACTTTC
V: TRBV7-3
J: TRBJ2-6
size: -
D: TRBD1

CDR3: CASSHHLGAGKTEAFF
DNA: TGTGCCAGCAGCCACCACCTTGGAGCGGGTAAGACTGAAGCTTTCTTT
V: TRBV3-1
J: TRBJ1-1
size: -
D: -

CDR3: CASSFGQGSPYEQYF
DNA: TGTGCCAGCAGTTTCGGACAGGGTAGCCCGTACGAGCAGTACTTC
V: TRBV25-1
J: TRBJ2-7
size: -
D: TRBD1

CDR3: CASNSPRGTGELFF
DNA: TGTGCCAGTAATTCCCCCAGGGGAACCGGGGAGCTGTTTTTT
V: TRBV19
J: TRBJ2-2
size: many
D: -

CDR3: CSGLPVASSYNEQFF
DNA: TGCAGCGGACTGCCGGTGGCCAGCTCCTACAATGAGCAGTTCTTC
V: TRBV29-1
J: TRBJ2-1
size: few
D: -

CDR3: CASTTGPSRAFF
DNA: TGTGCCAGCACCACTGGACCGTCCAGAGCTTTCTTT
V: TRBV12-3/TRBV12-4
J: TRBJ1-1
size: few
D: -

CDR3: CASSERGGPSYEQYF
DNA: TGTGCCAGCAGCGAAAGGGGAGGCCCCTCCTACGAGCAGTACTTC
V: TRBV7-2
J: TRBJ2-7
size: -
D: -

CDR3: CASSPPTGVRGYEQYF
DNA: TGTGCCAGCAGCCCACCTACAGGGGTCCGAGGCTACGAGCAGTACTTC
V: TRBV7-9
J: TRBJ2-7
size: -
D: TRBD1

CDR3: CATSDLAGTYNEQFF
DNA: TGTGCCACCAGTGATTTAGCGGGCACGTACAATGAGCAGTTCTTC
V: TRBV24-1
J: TRBJ2-1
size: few
D: -

CDR3: CASSGGTEKETQYF
DNA: TGCGCCAGCAGCGGGGGGACGGAAAAAGAGACCCAGTACTTC
V: TRBV5-1
J: TRBJ2-5
size: -
D: -

CDR3: CATSDYGVAGDTQYF
DNA: TGTGCCACCAGTGATTACGGGGTCGCGGGAGATACGCAGTATTTT
V: TRBV24-1
J: TRBJ2-3
size: few
D: -

CDR3: CASSLETSGRSGTQYF
DNA: TGTGCCAGCAGCTTAGAGACTAGCGGGAGGTCGGGGACCCAGTACTTC
V: TRBV7-2
J: TRBJ2-5
size: few
D: TRBD2

CDR3: CASSLLAYGSSGTDTQYF
DNA: TGTGCCAGCAGCCTCCTAGCGTATGGCTCTTCCGGCACAGATACGCAGTATTTT
V: TRBV11-1
J: TRBJ2-3
size: -
D: -

CDR3: CAISGGRGFATGELFF
DNA: TGTGCCATCAGTGGTGGTCGGGGTTTCGCCACCGGGGAGCTGTTTTTT
V: TRBV10-3
J: TRBJ2-2
size: few
D: -

CDR3: CASSQEGTRGWGSGELFF
DNA: TGTGCCAGCAGCCAAGAAGGGACCAGAGGGTGGGGGTCCGGGGAGCTGTTTTTT
V: TRBV4-2
J: TRBJ2-2
size: few
D: -

CDR3: CASQRGAGNTIYF
DNA: TGTGCCAGCCAACGGGGCGCCGGAAACACCATATATTTT
V: TRBV6-1
J: TRBJ1-3
size: -
D: -

CDR3: CASSLGAATNGEQFF
DNA: TGTGCTAGCAGCTTGGGTGCCGCGACAAACGGTGAGCAGTTCTTC
V: TRBV7-7
J: TRBJ2-1
size: -
D: -

CDR3: CASSLVTTQETQYF
DNA: TGCGCCAGCAGCTTGGTGACGACCCAAGAGACCCAGTACTTC
V: TRBV5-1
J: TRBJ2-5
size: many
D: -

CDR3: CSASRPAGGSTDTQYF
DNA: TGCAGTGCTTCGCGTCCGGCGGGGGGTAGCACAGATACGCAGTATTTT
V: TRBV20-1
J: TRBJ2-3
size: -
D: TRBD2

CDR3: CASTRVPGELFF
DNA: TGTGCCAGCACCAGGGTTCCCGGGGAGCTGTTTTTT
V: TRBV28
J: TRBJ2-2
size: once
D: -

CDR3: CASSLDHRDTGELFF
DNA: TGTGCCAGCAGCTTAGATCACAGGGACACCGGGGAGCTGTTTTTT
V: TRBV7-2
J: TRBJ2-2
size: few
D: -

CDR3: CASTRIRDRVHYGYTF
DNA: TGTGCCAGCACCCGAATCCGGGACAGGGTGCACTATGGCTACACCTTC
V: TRBV28
J: TRBJ1-2
size: few
D: TRBD1

CDR3: CSAREGRTLYEQYF
DNA: TGCAGTGCTAGAGAGGGCAGGACCCTCTACGAGCAGTACTTC
V: TRBV20-1
J: TRBJ2-7
size: few
D: -

CDR3: CASSLVQGTPYGYTF
DNA: TGTGCCAGCAGCTTAGTTCAGGGCACTCCCTATGGCTACACCTTC
V: TRBV7-8
J: TRBJ1-2
size: -
D: -

CDR3: CSVAAGANAVAFF
DNA: TGCAGCGTTGCTGCAGGGGCGAACGCTGTAGCTTTCTTT
V: TRBV29-1
J: TRBJ1-1
size: -
D: -

CDR3: CASRGTGLREQYF
DNA: TGCGCCAGCAGGGGTACAGGGCTTCGCGAGCAGTACTTC
V: TRBV5-1
J: TRBJ2-7
size: few
D: -

CDR3: CASSVGSSISTDTQYF
DNA: TGTGCCAGCAGCGTAGGGAGCTCCATTAGCACAGATACGCAGTATTTT
V: TRBV9
J: TRBJ2-3
size: -
D: -

CDR3: CSARIGSSNTEAFF
DNA: TGCAGTGCTAGGATAGGGTCATCGAACACTGAAGCTTTCTTT
V: TRBV20-1
J: TRBJ1-1
size: -
D: -

CDR3: CSVIGLETQYF
DNA: TGCAGCGTTATCGGATTGGAGACCCAGTACTTC
V: TRBV29-1
J: TRBJ2-5
size: many
D: -

CDR3: CASSLSSGRYNEQFF
DNA: TGTGCCAGCAGCTTAAGTAGCGGAAGATACAATGAGCAGTTCTTC
V: TRBV11-3
J: TRBJ2-1
size: -
D: -

CDR3: CSVVRRERYEQFF
DNA: TGCAGCGTTGTAAGGCGGGAGCGTTATGAGCAGTTCTTC
V: TRBV29-1
J: TRBJ2-1
size: few
D: TRBD2

CDR3: CASSFGQGQETQYF
DNA: TGTGCCAGCAGTTTCGGACAGGGACAAGAGACCCAGTACTTC
V: TRBV12-3/TRBV12-4
J: TRBJ2-5
size: few
D: TRBD1

CDR3: CSARGTSGNTDTQYF
DNA: TGCAGTGCTAGAGGTACTAGCGGAAACACAGATACGCAGTATTTT
V: TRBV20-1
J: TRBJ2-3
size: few
D: TRBD2

CDR3: CSASMWSTDTQYF
DNA: TGCAGTGCTAGCATGTGGAGCACAGATACGCAGTATTTT
V: TRBV20-1
J: TRBJ2-3
size: -
D: -

CDR3: CASSEALVSGNTIYF
DNA: TGTGCCAGCAGTGAGGCGTTGGTTTCCGGAAACACCATATATTTT
V: TRBV28
J: TRBJ1-3
size: -
D: -

CDR3: CASSPFGGLSYNEQFF
DNA: TGCGCCAGCAGCCCATTCGGAGGCCTTTCCTACAATGAGCAGTTCTTC
V: TRBV5-1
J: TRBJ2-1
size: few
D: -

CDR3: CASSLSGGHPYEQYF
DNA: TGTGCCAGCAGTCTTAGCGGGGGGCACCCCTACGAGCAGTACTTC
V: TRBV12-3/TRBV12-4
J: TRBJ2-7
size: -
D: TRBD2

CDR3: CASRSSGTGNEQFF
DNA: TGCGCCAGCAGGTCGTCCGGGACCGGCAATGAGCAGTTCTTC
V: TRBV10-2
J: TRBJ2-1
size: few
D: -

CDR3: CASRKSQDYEQYF
DNA: TGTGCCAGCAGGAAATCACAGGACTACGAGCAGTACTTC
V: TRBV6-2/TRBV6-3
J: TRBJ2-7
size: -
D: -

CDR3: CASIRVQKETQYF
DNA: TGTGCCAGCATTAGGGTACAGAAAGAGACCCAGTACTTC
V: TRBV6-5
J: TRBJ2-5
size: -
D: -